This T cell receptor (beta chain) was sequenced during a study of shared clonotypes between healthy human individuals. Study-level results: Approximately 5.3% was the fraction of naive CD4 clonotypes found shared across a handful of donors.

Germline lookup yields CDR1 KGHSH and CDR2 LQKENI. This CDR3 comprises 15 residues. The J segment lost 2 bases and the V segment lost 5 bases, leaving 5 bases of the junction unmatched. Using immunoSEQ multiplex PCR, the repertoire was profiled, and TCRdb retains in-frame clones only, with some absent. The sample includes approximately 340,000 clones, approximately 74% of them seen just once. Remarks on this clone: Its antigen is undetermined.

The source of this sequence is a man aged 25-45 years in good health. The V and J genes are TRBV18 and TRBJ2-1, with 8 positions matching TRBD2. Material: memory CD4+ T cells sorted from blood. Subset specified: CD45RA-negative fraction. CDR3 nucleotide sequence: TGTGCCAGCTCATCCAGCGGGAGTACCTACAATGAGCAGTTCTTC. It encodes CASSSSGSTYNEQFF.